A selection of T cell receptor beta chains follows, all from one sample in a study of early T cells in non-severe SARS-CoV-2 infection. Via MiXCR, TCRdb re-called the 5' RACE reads, giving one row per CDR3 protein. Counted here are 30,000 to 40,000 distinct CDR3 sequences, about 8.2% occurring once; the ten biggest clones make up roughly an eighth. The sample comprised whole blood. Receptor source: an adult who was a healthcare worker with PCR-confirmed SARS-CoV-2 infection or an uninfected control (not recorded which). The CDR3 runs from the conserved cysteine through the conserved F or W. Each record gives: clone size, D gene, V gene, J gene, CDR3 protein, CDR3 DNA. D genes are given only for firm matches. Only part of the rows carry a size: once, few, many, or a class if the clone is expanded.

>few|.|TRBV3-1|TRBJ1-2
CASSQGAGGRTSYGYTF
TGTGCCAGCAGCCAAGGAGCCGGGGGCCGAACCAGCTATGGCTACACCTTC
>.|TRBD1|TRBV5-4|TRBJ1-2
CASSLWDRRTGDGYTF
TGTGCCAGCAGCTTGTGGGATCGTCGGACAGGGGACGGCTACACCTTC
>many|.|TRBV20-1|TRBJ2-3
CSAYIRGDTQYF
TGCAGTGCTTACATACGGGGAGATACGCAGTATTTT
>many|.|TRBV7-2|TRBJ2-3
CASSLYGGESTDTQYF
TGTGCCAGCAGCTTATACGGCGGGGAAAGCACAGATACGCAGTATTTT
>few|.|TRBV7-4|TRBJ2-7
CASSIGGNSYEQYF
TGTGCCAGCAGCATAGGCGGAAACTCCTACGAGCAGTACTTC
>few|.|TRBV20-1|TRBJ1-2
CSAKDPAHGYTF
TGCAGTGCTAAGGACCCGGCGCATGGCTACACCTTC
>many|.|TRBV12-3/TRBV12-4|TRBJ1-1
CASSPHRATEAFF
TGTGCCAGCAGTCCTCACAGGGCCACTGAAGCTTTCTTT
>.|.|TRBV7-2|TRBJ2-1
CASTREGGEQFF
TGTGCCAGCACTCGCGAGGGGGGGGAGCAGTTCTTC
>.|.|TRBV7-6|TRBJ2-7
CASSKTGTQDHEQYF
TGTGCCAGCAGCAAGACAGGTACCCAAGACCACGAGCAGTACTTC
>many|.|TRBV10-3|TRBJ1-5
CAIRKEGAGQPQHF
TGTGCCATCAGGAAAGAAGGGGCAGGGCAGCCCCAGCATTTT
>few|TRBD1|TRBV27|TRBJ2-3
CASSFPGTVSTDTQYF
TGTGCCAGCAGTTTCCCCGGGACAGTTAGCACAGATACGCAGTATTTT
>.|TRBD1|TRBV27|TRBJ2-7
CASSTLSYRGRQYF
TGTGCCAGCAGTACCCTAAGTTACAGGGGGCGGCAGTACTTC
>few|.|TRBV2|TRBJ1-5
CASSEERCQPQHF
TGTGCCAGCAGTGAAGAGAGGTGTCAGCCCCAGCATTTT
>few|.|TRBV12-5|TRBJ2-7
CASEQTTGGEQYF
TGTGCTAGTGAGCAGACAACGGGTGGCGAGCAGTACTTC
>many|TRBD1|TRBV20-1|TRBJ2-1
CSAQGAGGYTHEQFF
TGCAGTGCCCAGGGGGCCGGAGGGTACACCCATGAGCAGTTCTTC
>medium-sized|.|TRBV25-1|TRBJ2-5
CASSEGKTQYF
TGTGCCAGCAGTGAAGGAAAGACCCAGTACTTC
>many|TRBD2|TRBV27|TRBJ2-3
CASSFSGGTDTQYF
TGTGCCAGCAGTTTTAGCGGGGGCACAGATACGCAGTATTTT
>many|TRBD2|TRBV5-4|TRBJ2-3
CASSSSQRGPSDTQYF
TGTGCCAGCAGCTCCAGCCAGCGGGGGCCGTCAGATACGCAGTATTTT
>.|.|TRBV19|TRBJ2-3
CASSIDRTSDTQYF
TGTGCCAGTAGTATAGATCGAACCTCCGATACGCAGTATTTT
>many|.|TRBV5-6|TRBJ2-3
CASSRFFGGRTDTQYF
TGTGCCAGCAGCCGGTTCTTTGGGGGGCGGACAGATACGCAGTATTTT
>.|TRBD1|TRBV29-1|TRBJ1-2
CSVKGEKDRDYGYTF
TGCAGCGTTAAGGGGGAAAAGGACAGGGACTATGGCTACACCTTC
>many|.|TRBV18|TRBJ2-4
CASSPPYQNIQYF
TGTGCCAGCTCACCACCCTACCAAAACATTCAGTACTTC
>many|.|TRBV7-9|TRBJ1-1
CASSFGRTEAFF
TGTGCCAGCAGCTTTGGTCGCACTGAAGCTTTCTTT
>few|.|TRBV19|TRBJ2-1
CATRDGRLGQFF
TGTGCCACTAGGGACGGCAGGCTGGGGCAGTTCTTC
>few|TRBD1|TRBV29-1|TRBJ1-5
CSVGQVGQPQHF
TGCAGCGTGGGACAGGTAGGGCAGCCCCAGCATTTT
>.|TRBD1|TRBV29-1|TRBJ2-7
CSVLQGPYTPEQYF
TGCAGCGTCTTACAGGGGCCCTATACCCCCGAGCAGTACTTC
>many|.|TRBV15|TRBJ2-3
CATSRDASLGDTQYF
TGTGCCACCAGCAGAGATGCTAGCCTGGGAGATACGCAGTATTTT
>many|.|TRBV6-2/TRBV6-3|TRBJ1-1
CASSYSGANTEAFF
TGTGCCAGCAGTTACTCTGGGGCGAACACTGAAGCTTTCTTT
>many|.|TRBV6-5|TRBJ1-1
CASSYEPLMNTEAFF
TGTGCCAGCAGTTACGAACCCCTCATGAACACTGAAGCTTTCTTT
>medium-sized|.|TRBV7-3|TRBJ1-1
CASSSDGRMNTEAFF
TGTGCCAGCAGCTCCGACGGTAGGATGAACACTGAAGCTTTCTTT
>.|.|TRBV6-2/TRBV6-3|TRBJ2-1
CVSRRDPYNEQFF
TGTGTCAGCAGACGAGACCCCTACAATGAGCAGTTCTTC